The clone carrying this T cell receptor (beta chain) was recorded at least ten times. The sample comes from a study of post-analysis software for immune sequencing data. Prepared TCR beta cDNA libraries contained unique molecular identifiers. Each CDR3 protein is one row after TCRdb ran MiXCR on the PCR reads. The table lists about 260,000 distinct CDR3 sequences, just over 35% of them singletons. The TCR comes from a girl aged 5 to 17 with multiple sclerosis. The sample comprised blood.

The CDR3 DNA follows: TGTGCCAGCAGCCACGACAGGAACACTGAAGCTTTCTTT. Amino acids: CASSHDRNTEAFF. V gene TRBV7-3 combines with J gene TRBJ1-1; perhaps TRBD1 as D (5 bases). The V gene lost 5 bases and the J gene lost 1 base, with 8 bases spanning the gap. The length of the CDR3 is 13 residues. CDR1 is SGHTA, CDR2 FQGTGA, per germline.